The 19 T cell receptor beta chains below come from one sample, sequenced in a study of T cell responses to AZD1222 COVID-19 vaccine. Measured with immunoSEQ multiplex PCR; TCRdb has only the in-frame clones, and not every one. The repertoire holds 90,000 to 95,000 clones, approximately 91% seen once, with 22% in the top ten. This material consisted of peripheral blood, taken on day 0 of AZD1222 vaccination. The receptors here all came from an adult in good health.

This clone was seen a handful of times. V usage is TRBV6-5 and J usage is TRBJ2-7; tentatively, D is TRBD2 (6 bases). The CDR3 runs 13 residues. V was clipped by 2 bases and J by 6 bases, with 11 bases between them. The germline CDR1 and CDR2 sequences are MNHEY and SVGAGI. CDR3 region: CASSYPRGGEQYF. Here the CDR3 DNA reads TGTGCCAGCAGTTACCCTCGGGGAGGCGAGCAGTACTTC.

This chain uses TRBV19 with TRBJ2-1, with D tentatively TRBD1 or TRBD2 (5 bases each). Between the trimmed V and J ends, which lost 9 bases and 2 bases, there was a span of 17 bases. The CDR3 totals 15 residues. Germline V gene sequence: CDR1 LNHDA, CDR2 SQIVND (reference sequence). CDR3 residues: CASARGRVAYNEQFF. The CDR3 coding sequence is TGTGCCAGCGCCCGGGGACGAGTGGCCTACAATGAGCAGTTCTTC.

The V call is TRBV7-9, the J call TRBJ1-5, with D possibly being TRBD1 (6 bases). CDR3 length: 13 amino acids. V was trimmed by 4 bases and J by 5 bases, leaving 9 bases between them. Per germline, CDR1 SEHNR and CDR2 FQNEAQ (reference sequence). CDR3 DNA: TGTGCCAGCAGCTCCTACAGGGATCAGCCCCAGCATTTT. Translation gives CASSSYRDQPQHF.

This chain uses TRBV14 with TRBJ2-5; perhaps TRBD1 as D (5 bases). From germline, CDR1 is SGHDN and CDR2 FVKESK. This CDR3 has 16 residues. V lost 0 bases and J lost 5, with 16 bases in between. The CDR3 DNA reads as TGTGCCAGCAGCCAAGATAGGGGTTGGCCCTGGGAGACCCAGTACTTC. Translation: CASSQDRGWPWETQYF.

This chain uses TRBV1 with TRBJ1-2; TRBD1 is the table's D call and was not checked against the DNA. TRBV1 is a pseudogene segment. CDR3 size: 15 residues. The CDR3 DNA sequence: TGCACCAGCAGCAGGAGCGACAGGGGGTATCTTGGCTACACCTTC. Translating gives CTSSRSDRGYLGYTF.

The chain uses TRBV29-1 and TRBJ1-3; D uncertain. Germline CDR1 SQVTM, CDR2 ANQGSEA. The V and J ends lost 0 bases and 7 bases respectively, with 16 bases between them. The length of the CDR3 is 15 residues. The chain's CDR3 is CSVEDLGSLGNTIYF. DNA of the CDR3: TGCAGCGTTGAAGATCTGGGCAGCTTAGGGAACACCATATATTTT.

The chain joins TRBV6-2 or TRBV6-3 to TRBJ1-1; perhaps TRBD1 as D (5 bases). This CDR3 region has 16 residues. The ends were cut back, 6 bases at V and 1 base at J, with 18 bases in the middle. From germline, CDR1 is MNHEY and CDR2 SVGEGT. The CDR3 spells CASSPNPQGQNTEAFF. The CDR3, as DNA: TGTGCCAGCAGCCCTAACCCCCAGGGTCAGAACACTGAAGCTTTCTTT.

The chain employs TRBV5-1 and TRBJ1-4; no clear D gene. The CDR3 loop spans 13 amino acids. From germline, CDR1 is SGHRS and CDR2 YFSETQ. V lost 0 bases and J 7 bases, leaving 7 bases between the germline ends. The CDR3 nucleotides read TGCGCCAGCAGCTTGGGTTGGGCTGAAAAACTGTTTTTT. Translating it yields CASSLGWAEKLFF.

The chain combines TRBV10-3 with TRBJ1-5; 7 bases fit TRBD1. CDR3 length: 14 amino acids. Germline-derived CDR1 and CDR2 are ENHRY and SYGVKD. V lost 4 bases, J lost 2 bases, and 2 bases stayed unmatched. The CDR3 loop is CAISVTGGNQPQHF. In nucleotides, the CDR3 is TGTGCCATCAGTGTTACAGGGGGCAATCAGCCCCAGCATTTT.

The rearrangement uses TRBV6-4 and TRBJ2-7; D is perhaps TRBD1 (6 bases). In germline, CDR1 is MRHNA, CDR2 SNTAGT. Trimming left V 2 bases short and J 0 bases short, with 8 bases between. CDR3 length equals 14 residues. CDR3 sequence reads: CASSDRGSSYEQYF. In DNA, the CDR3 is TGTGCCAGCAGTGACAGGGGGAGCTCCTACGAGCAGTACTTC.

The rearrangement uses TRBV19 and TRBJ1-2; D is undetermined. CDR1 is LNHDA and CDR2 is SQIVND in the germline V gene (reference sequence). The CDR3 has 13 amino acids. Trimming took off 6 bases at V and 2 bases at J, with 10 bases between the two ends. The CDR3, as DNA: TGTGCCAGTAGCACGCAGAGAAACTATGGCTACACCTTC. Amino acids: CASSTQRNYGYTF.

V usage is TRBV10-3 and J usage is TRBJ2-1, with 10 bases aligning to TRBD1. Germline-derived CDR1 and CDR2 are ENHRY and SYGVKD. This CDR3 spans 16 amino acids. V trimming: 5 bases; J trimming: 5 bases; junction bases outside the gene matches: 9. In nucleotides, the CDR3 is TGTGCCATCAGTAAAACCGGGACAGGGGTGGACAATGAGCAGTTCTTC. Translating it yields CAISKTGTGVDNEQFF.

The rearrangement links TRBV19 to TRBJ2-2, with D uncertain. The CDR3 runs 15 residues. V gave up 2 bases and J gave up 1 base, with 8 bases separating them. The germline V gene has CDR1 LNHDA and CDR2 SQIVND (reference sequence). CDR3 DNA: TGTGCCAGTAGTATAACCCGATTGAACACCGGGGAGCTGTTTTTT. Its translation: CASSITRLNTGELFF.

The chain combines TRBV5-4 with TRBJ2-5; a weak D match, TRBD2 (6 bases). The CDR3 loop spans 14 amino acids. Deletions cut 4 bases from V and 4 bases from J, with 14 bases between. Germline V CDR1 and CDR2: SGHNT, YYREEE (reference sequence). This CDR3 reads CASSLAGGAETQYF. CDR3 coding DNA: TGTGCCAGCAGCCTTGCCGGCGGGGCAGAGACCCAGTACTTC.

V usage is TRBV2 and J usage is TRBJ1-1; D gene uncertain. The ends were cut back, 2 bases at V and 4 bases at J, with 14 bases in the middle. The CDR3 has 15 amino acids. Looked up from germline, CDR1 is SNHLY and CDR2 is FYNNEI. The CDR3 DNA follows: TGTGCCAGCAGTGAAAATGGCGTACAAGTCACTGAAGCTTTCTTT. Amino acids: CASSENGVQVTEAFF.

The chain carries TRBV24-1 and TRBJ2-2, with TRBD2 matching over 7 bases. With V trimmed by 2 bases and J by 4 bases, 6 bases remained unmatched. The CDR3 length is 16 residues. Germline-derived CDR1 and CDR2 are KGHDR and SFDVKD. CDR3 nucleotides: TGTGCCACCAGTGATTCCCCGGGGGGTGGCACCGGGGAGCTGTTTTTT. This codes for CATSDSPGGGTGELFF.

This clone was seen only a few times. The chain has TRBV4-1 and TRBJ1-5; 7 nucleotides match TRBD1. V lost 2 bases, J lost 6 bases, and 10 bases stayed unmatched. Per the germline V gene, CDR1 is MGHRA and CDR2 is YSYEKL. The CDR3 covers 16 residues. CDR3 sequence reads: CASSQYGTAWRQPQHF. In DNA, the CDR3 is TGCGCCAGCAGCCAATACGGGACAGCGTGGCGTCAGCCCCAGCATTTT.

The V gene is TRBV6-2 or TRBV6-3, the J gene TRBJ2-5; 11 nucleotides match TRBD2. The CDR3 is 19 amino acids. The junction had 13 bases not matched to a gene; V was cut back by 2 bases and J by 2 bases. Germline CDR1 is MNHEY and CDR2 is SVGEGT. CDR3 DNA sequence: TGTGCCAGCAGTTACCAGCTAGCGGGGGGTCCCCCCAAGCAAGAGACCCAGTACTTC. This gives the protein CASSYQLAGGPPKQETQYF.

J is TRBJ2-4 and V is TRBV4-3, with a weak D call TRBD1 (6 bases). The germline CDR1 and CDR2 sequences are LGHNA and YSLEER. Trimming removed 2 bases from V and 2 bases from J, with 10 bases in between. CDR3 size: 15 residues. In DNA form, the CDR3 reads TGCGCCAGCAGCCAAACTAGGGGGACCAAAAACATTCAGTACTTC. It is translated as CASSQTRGTKNIQYF.